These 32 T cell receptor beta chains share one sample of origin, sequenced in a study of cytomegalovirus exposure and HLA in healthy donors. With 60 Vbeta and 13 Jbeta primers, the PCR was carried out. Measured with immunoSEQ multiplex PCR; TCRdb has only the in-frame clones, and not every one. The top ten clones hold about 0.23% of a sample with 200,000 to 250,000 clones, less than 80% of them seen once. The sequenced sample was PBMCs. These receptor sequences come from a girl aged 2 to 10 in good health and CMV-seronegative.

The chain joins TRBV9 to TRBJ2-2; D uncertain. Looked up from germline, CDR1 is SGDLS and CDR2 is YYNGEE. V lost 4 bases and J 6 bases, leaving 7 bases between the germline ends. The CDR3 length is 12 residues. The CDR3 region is CASSIRSGELFF. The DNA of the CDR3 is TGTGCCAGCAGCATTCGGTCCGGGGAGCTGTTTTTT. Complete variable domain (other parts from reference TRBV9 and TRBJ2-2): DSGVTQTPKHLITATGQRVTLRCSPRSGDLSVYWYQQSLDQGLQFLIQYYNGEERAKGNILERFSAQQFPDLHSELNLSSLELGDSALYFCASSIRSGELFFGEGSRLTVL.

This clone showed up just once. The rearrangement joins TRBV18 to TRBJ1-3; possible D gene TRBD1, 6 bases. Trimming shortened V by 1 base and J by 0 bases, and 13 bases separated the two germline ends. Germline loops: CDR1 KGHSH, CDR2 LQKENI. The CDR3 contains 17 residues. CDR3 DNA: TGTGCCAGCTCACCACGGGGGGGCAGCGGCTCTGGAAACACCATATATTTT. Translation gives CASSPRGGSGSGNTIYF.

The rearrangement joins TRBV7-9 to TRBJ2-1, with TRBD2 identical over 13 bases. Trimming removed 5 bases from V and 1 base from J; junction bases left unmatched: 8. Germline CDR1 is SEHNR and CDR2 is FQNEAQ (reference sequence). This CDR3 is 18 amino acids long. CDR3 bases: TGTGCCAGCAGCCTCGGACTAGCGGGAGTGAATTCCTACAATGAGCAGTTCTTC. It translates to CASSLGLAGVNSYNEQFF.

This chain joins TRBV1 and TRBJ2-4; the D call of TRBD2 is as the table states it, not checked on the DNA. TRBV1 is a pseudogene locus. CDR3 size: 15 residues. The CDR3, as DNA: TGCACCAGCAGCCATCCTAGCGGGGGAAAAAACATTCAGTACTTC. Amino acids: CTSSHPSGGKNIQYF.

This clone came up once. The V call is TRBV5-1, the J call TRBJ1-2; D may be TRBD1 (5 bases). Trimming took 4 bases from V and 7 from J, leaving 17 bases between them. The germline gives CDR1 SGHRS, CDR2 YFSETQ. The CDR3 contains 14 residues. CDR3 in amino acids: CASSPSRFRAGYTF. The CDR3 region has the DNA TGCGCCAGCAGCCCGTCCCGTTTCAGGGCTGGCTACACCTTC.

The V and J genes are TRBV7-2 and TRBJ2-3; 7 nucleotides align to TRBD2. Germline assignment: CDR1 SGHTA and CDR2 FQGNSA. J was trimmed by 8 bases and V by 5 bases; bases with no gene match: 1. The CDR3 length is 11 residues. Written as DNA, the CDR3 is TGTGCCAGCAGCCCGGGGGGTACGCAGTATTTT. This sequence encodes CASSPGGTQYF.

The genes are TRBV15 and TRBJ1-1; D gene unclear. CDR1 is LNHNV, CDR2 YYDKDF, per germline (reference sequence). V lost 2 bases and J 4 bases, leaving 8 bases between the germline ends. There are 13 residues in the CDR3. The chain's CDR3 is CATSRFMSTEAFF. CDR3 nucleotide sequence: TGTGCCACCAGCAGATTTATGAGCACTGAAGCTTTCTTT. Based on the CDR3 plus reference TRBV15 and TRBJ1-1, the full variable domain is DAMVIQNPRYQVTQFGKPVTLSCSQTLNHNVMYWYQQKSSQAPKLLFHYYDKDFNNEADTPDNFQSRRPNTSFCFLDIRSPGLGDTAMYLCATSRFMSTEAFFGQGTRLTVV.

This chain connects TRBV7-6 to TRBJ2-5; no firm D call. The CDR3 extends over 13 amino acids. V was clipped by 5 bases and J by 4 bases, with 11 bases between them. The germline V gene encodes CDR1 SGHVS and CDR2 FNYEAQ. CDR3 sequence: CASSASSRETQYF. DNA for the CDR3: TGTGCCAGCAGCGCGTCCTCTCGAGAGACCCAGTACTTC.

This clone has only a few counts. The CDR3 sequence: CASSASTGNTEAFF. The CDR3 DNA reads TGCGCCAGCAGTGCTAGTACAGGGAACACTGAAGCTTTCTTT. The chain employs TRBV10-1 and TRBJ1-1; D may be TRBD1 (5 bases). Germline CDR1 is WNHNN and CDR2 is SYGVQD (reference sequence). V was cut by 4 bases and J by 1 base, with 10 bases left in between. The CDR3 has 14 amino acids.

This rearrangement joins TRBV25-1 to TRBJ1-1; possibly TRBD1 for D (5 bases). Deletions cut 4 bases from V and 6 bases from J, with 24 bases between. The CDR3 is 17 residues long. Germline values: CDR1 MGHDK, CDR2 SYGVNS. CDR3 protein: CASSGIPGGRNSAEAFF. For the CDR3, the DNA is TGTGCCAGCAGTGGAATCCCGGGGGGGAGGAATTCAGCTGAAGCTTTCTTT.

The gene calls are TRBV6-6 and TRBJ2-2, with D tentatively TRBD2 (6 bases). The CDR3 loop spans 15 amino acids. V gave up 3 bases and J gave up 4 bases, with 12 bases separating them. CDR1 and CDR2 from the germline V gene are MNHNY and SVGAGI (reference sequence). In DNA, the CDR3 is TGTGCCAGCAGTTATTCCGGGGGAGGCACCGGGGAGCTGTTTTTT. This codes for CASSYSGGGTGELFF.

For the CDR3, the DNA is TGCGCCAGCAGCGGGACTAGCGGGAAAGAGACCCAGTACTTC. Translating gives CASSGTSGKETQYF. The chain has TRBV5-1 and TRBJ2-5, with 13 bases fitting TRBD2. This CDR3 is 14 amino acids long. Trimming at V came to 4 bases and at J to 3 bases, leaving 0 bases not matched to a gene. Germline V gene lookup returns CDR1 SGHRS and CDR2 YFSETQ.

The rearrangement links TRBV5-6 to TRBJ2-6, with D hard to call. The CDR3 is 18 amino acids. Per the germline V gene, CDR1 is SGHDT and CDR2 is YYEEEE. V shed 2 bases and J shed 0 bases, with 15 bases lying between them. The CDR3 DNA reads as TGTGCCAGCAGCTTCTTCTTCGAGGCCGGCTCTGGGGCCAACGTCCTGACTTTC. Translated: CASSFFFEAGSGANVLTF. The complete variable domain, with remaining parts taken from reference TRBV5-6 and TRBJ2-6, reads DAGVTQSPTHLIKTRGQQVTLRCSPKSGHDTVSWYQQALGQGPQFIFQYYEEEERQRGNFPDRFSGHQFPNYSSELNVNALLLGDSALYLCASSFFFEAGSGANVLTFGAGSRLTVL.

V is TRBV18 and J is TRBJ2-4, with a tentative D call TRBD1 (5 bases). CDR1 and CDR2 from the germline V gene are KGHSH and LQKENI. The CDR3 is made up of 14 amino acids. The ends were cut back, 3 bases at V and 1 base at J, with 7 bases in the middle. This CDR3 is CASSPPGAKNIQYF. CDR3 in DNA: TGTGCCAGCTCACCTCCAGGGGCCAAAAACATTCAGTACTTC.

The CDR3 reads CASSVRQENTEAFF. For the CDR3, the DNA is TGTGCCAGCAGCGTCCGACAGGAGAACACTGAAGCTTTCTTT. The chain is built from TRBV5-4 and TRBJ1-1, with D possibly being TRBD1 (6 bases). The V end was cut by 4 bases, the J end by 1 base, with 11 bases between. This CDR3 has 14 amino acids. Germline values: CDR1 SGHNT, CDR2 YYREEE (reference sequence).

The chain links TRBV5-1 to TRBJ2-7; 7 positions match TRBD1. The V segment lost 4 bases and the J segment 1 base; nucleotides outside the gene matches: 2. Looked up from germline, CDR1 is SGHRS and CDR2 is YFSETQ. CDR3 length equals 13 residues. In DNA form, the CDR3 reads TGCGCCAGCAGCCGACAGGGTTCCTACGAGCAGTACTTC. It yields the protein CASSRQGSYEQYF.

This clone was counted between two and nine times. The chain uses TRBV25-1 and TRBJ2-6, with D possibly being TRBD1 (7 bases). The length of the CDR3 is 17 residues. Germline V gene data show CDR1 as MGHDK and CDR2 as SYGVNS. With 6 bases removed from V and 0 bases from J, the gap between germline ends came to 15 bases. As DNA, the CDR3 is TGTGCCAGCAGCTCCTCGCAGGGGGGCTCTGGGGCCAACGTCCTGACTTTC. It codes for CASSSSQGGSGANVLTF.

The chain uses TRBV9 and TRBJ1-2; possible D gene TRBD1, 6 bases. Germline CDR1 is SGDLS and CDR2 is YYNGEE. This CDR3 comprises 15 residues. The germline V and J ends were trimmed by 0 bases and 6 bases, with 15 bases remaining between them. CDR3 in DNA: TGTGCCAGCAGCGTAGAGGGGTGGGGGCAGCATGGCTACACCTTC. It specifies CASSVEGWGQHGYTF.

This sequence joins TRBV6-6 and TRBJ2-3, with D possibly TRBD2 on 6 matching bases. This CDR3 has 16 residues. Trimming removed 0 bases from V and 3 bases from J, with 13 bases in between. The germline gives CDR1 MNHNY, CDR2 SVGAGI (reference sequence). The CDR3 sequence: CASSYSASGYTDTQYF. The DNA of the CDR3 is TGTGCCAGCAGTTACTCAGCAAGCGGGTATACAGATACGCAGTATTTT.

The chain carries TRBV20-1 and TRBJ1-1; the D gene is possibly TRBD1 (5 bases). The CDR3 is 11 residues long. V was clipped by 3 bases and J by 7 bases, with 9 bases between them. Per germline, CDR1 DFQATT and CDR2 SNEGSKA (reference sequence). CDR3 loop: CSASTTGEAFF. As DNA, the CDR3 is TGCAGTGCTAGTACCACAGGTGAAGCTTTCTTT.

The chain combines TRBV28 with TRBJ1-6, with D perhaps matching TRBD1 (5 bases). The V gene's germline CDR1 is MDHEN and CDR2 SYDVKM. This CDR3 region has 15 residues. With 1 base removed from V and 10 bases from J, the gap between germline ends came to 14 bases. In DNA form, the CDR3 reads TGTGCCAGCAGTTTATTCGGGGGAAACAGGTCACCCCTCCACTTT. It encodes CASSLFGGNRSPLHF.

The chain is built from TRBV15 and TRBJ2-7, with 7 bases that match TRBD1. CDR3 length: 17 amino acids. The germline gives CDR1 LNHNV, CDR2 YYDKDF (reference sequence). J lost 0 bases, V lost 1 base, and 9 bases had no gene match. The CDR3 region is CATSRVFSDRASYEQYF. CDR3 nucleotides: TGTGCCACCAGCAGAGTGTTCTCCGACAGGGCCTCCTACGAGCAGTACTTC.

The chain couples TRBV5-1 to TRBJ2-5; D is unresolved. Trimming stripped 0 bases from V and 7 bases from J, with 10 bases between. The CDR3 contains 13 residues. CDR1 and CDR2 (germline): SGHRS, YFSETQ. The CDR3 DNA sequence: TGCGCCAGCAGCTTGGGTCGGTCGGGGACCCAGTACTTC. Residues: CASSLGRSGTQYF.

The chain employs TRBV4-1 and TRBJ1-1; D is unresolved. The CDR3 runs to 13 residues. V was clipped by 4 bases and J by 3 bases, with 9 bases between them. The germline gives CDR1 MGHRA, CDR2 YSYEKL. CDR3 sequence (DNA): TGCGCCAGCAGCCGGAGCCGGGACACTGAAGCTTTCTTT. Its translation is CASSRSRDTEAFF.

The CDR3, as DNA: TGTGCCAGCAGTTGGACAGGGGAAGAGACCCAGTACTTC. Amino acid sequence: CASSWTGEETQYF. V usage is TRBV27 and J usage is TRBJ2-5, with 9 bases fitting TRBD1. The CDR3 consists of 13 residues. The V gene end was trimmed by 4 bases and the J gene end by 3 bases; junction bases not matched to a gene: 0. Germline CDR1 and CDR2: MNHEY and SMNVEV (reference sequence).

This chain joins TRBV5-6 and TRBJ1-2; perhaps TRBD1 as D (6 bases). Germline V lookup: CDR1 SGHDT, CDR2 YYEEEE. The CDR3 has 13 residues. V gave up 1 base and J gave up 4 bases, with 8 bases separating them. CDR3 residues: CASSLNRAYGYTF. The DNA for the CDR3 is TGTGCCAGCAGCTTGAACAGGGCCTATGGCTACACCTTC.

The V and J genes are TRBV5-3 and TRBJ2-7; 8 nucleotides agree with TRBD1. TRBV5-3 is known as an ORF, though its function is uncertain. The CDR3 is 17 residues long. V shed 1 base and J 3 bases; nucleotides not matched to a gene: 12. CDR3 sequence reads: CARSLSPRTGSSYEQYF. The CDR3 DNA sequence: TGTGCCAGAAGCTTGTCCCCCCGGACAGGGAGTAGCTACGAGCAGTACTTC.

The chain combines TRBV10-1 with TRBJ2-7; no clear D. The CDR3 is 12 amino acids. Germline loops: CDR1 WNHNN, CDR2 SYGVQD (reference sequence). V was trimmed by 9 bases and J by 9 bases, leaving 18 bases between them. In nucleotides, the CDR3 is TGCGCCAGTCACCACCCTAGGCCGAGGCAGTACTTC. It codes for CASHHPRPRQYF.

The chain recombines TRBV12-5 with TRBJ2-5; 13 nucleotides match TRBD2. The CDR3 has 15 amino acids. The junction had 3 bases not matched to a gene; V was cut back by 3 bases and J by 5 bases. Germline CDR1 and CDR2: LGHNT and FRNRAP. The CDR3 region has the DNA TGTGCTAGTGGTTTACGGACTAGCGGGGGCGAGACCCAGTACTTC. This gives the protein CASGLRTSGGETQYF.

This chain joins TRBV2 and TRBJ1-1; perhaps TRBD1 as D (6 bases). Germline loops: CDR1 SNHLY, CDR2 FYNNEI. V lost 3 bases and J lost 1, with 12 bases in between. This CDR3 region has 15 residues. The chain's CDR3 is CASSETRGWNTEAFF. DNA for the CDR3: TGTGCCAGCAGTGAGACCAGGGGATGGAACACTGAAGCTTTCTTT.

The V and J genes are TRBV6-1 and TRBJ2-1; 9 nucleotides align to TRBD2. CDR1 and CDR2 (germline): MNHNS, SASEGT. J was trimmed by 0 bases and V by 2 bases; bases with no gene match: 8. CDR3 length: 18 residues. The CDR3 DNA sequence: TGTGCCAGCAGTGAAAGTTCTAGCGGGGTAGCCTCCTACAATGAGCAGTTCTTC. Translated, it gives CASSESSSGVASYNEQFF.

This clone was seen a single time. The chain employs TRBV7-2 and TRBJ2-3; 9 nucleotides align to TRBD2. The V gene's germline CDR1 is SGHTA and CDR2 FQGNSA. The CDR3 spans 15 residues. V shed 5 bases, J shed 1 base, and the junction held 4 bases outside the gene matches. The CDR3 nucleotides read TGTGCCAGCAGCATCAGGACTAGCGGCACAGATACGCAGTATTTT. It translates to CASSIRTSGTDTQYF. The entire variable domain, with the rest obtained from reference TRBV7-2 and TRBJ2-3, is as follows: GAGVSQSPSNKVTEKGKDVELRCDPISGHTALYWYRQSLGQGLEFLIYFQGNSAPDKSGLPSDRFSAERTGGSVSTLTIQRTQQEDSAVYLCASSIRTSGTDTQYFGPGTRLTVL.